The 10 T cell receptor beta chains presented below share a single source sample, sequenced in a study of blood T cells in healthy people across ages. Using a J-beta primer mix together with a sample-barcoded 5' primer, a second PCR was run for roughly 7 to 12 cycles. TCRdb independently ran MiXCR on the 5' RACE reads; one entry per CDR3 protein. In the table there are roughly 800,000 distinct CDR3 sequences, about 55% of which are singletons. The source material was blood. These receptors were collected from a man older than 75 in good health.

The V call is TRBV7-2, the J call TRBJ1-5; no reliable D call. CDR1 and CDR2 (germline): SGHTA, FQGNSA. The CDR3 length is 16 residues. The ends were cut back, 2 bases at V and 3 bases at J, with 14 bases in the middle. The CDR3 sequence is CASSLSGEGFNQPQHF. The CDR3 DNA reads as TGTGCCAGCAGCTTAAGTGGCGAGGGTTTCAATCAGCCCCAGCATTTT.

Only a few counts were recorded for this clonotype. The gene calls are TRBV7-2 and TRBJ2-4; D possibly corresponds to TRBD1 (6 bases). The CDR3 runs to 16 residues. Germline lookup yields CDR1 SGHTA and CDR2 FQGNSA. Trimming took 0 bases from V and 1 from J, leaving 10 bases between them. CDR3 sequence: CASSLASTGAKNIQYF. Here the CDR3 DNA reads TGTGCCAGCAGCTTAGCCTCCACAGGGGCCAAAAACATTCAGTACTTC.

This rearrangement joins TRBV29-1 to TRBJ2-7, with 7 bases lining up with TRBD2. The trim removed 0 bases at V and 7 bases at J, leaving 15 bases unmatched. This CDR3 has 16 residues. Germline V CDR1 and CDR2: SQVTM, ANQGSEA. CDR3 region: CSVEESSGASYNEQYF. The CDR3 nucleotides are TGCAGCGTTGAAGAGTCTAGCGGAGCCTCCTACAATGAGCAGTACTTC.

This chain joins TRBV4-2 and TRBJ2-1; 10 bases are shared with TRBD2. Germline-derived CDR1 and CDR2 are LGHNA and YNFKEQ. V lost 0 bases and J lost 8; bases outside the gene matches: 10. The CDR3 spans 17 residues. CDR3 nucleotides: TGTGCCAGCAGCCAAGAACCCAGCGGGAGGGCTCTGGATGAGCAGTTCTTC. Its translation: CASSQEPSGRALDEQFF.

This clonotype was counted ten times or more. One end of the junction is discordant with germline, which a read error may explain. The V call is TRBV25-1, the J call TRBJ2-7; a possible D gene is TRBD2 (5 bases). Germline lookup yields CDR1 MGHDK and CDR2 SYGVNS. The CDR3 contains 14 residues. CDR3 coding DNA: TGCGCCAGCAGTGAGTCGGGGAGCTCCTACGAGCAGTACTTC. This translates into CASSESGSSYEQYF.

This clonotype was picked up a small number of times. V gene TRBV18 combines with J gene TRBJ1-5; D is uncertain. CDR1 and CDR2 (germline): KGHSH, LQKENI. The V end lost 2 bases, the J end lost 4 bases, and 3 bases lay between the germline ends. The CDR3 covers 12 residues. In DNA form, the CDR3 reads TGTGCCAGCTCACCAAATAATCAGCCCCAGCATTTT. Translation: CASSPNNQPQHF. Filled out from reference TRBV18 and TRBJ1-5, the complete variable domain reads NAGVMQNPRHLVRRRGQEARLRCSPMKGHSHVYWYRQLPEEGLKFMVYLQKENIIDESGMPKERFSAEFPKEGPSILRIQQVVRGDSAAYFCASSPNNQPQHFGDGTRLSIL.

Note on this clonotype: At one end, the junction sequence differs from germline, possibly due to a read error. J is TRBJ2-3 and V is TRBV2; D tentatively reads TRBD1 or TRBD2 (5 bases each). The CDR3 sequence is 15 residues long. Germline CDR1 reads SNHLY; CDR2 reads FYNNEI. CDR3 protein: CAGSVRGAEADTQYF. The CDR3 nucleotides are TGTGCCGGCAGTGTGAGGGGAGCTGAGGCAGATACGCAGTATTTT.

This clonotype was seen only a few times. The rearrangement uses TRBV5-1 and TRBJ2-7; D is ambiguous. This CDR3 comprises 14 residues. Trimming removed 1 base from V and 2 bases from J, with 10 bases in between. Germline V gene sequence: CDR1 SGHRS, CDR2 YFSETQ. The chain's CDR3 is CASSLSSSTYEQYF. For the CDR3, the DNA is TGCGCCAGCAGCTTGAGCAGTTCCACCTACGAGCAGTACTTC.

V and J are TRBV28 and TRBJ1-2, with unresolved D. Trimming left V 7 bases short and J 7 bases short, with 19 bases between. CDR3 length: 14 residues. In germline, CDR1 is MDHEN, CDR2 SYDVKM. CDR3 in DNA: TGTGCCAGCACCCTCGGGAGCCCCAAGCCTGGCTACACCTTC. Residues: CASTLGSPKPGYTF.

The table lists this clonotype with a few counts. The rearrangement links TRBV5-1 to TRBJ2-7; 13 bases match TRBD2. The CDR3 loop spans 17 amino acids. The germline gives CDR1 SGHRS, CDR2 YFSETQ. The V and J ends lost 3 bases and 2 bases, in that order; junction bases with no gene match: 8. CDR3 residues: CASSSGLAGEVAYEQYF. CDR3 DNA sequence: TGCGCCAGCAGCTCTGGACTAGCGGGAGAGGTCGCCTACGAGCAGTACTTC. The full variable domain, its missing parts supplied by reference TRBV5-1 and TRBJ2-7, is KAGVTQTPRYLIKTRGQQVTLSCSPISGHRSVSWYQQTPGQGLQFLFEYFSETQRNKGNFPGRFSGRQFSNSRSEMNVSTLELGDSALYLCASSSGLAGEVAYEQYFGPGTRLTVT.